Below, 30 T cell receptor beta chains from the same sample are listed, as sequenced in a study of T cell changes during pregnancy in multiple sclerosis. Using immunoSEQ multiplex PCR, the repertoire was profiled, and TCRdb retains in-frame clones only, with some absent. Of approximately 50,000 clones in the sample, 80% to 95% were seen once. The sequences come from CD4+ T cells from peripheral blood mononuclear cells, collected after pregnancy. The receptors originated from a female donor with multiple sclerosis, enrolled in a pregnancy study.

The J gene is TRBJ2-1, the V gene TRBV4-2; 9 nucleotides line up with TRBD2. Germline V lookup: CDR1 LGHNA, CDR2 YNFKEQ. V dropped 4 bases and J dropped 5; count of bases not matched to a gene: 6. CDR3 length: 15 amino acids. CDR3 loop: CASSLKGGRDNEQFF. DNA for the CDR3: TGTGCCAGCAGCCTAAAGGGCGGGAGGGACAATGAGCAGTTCTTC.

Turning to this clone: A read error may produce the germline difference seen at one junction end. This rearrangement joins TRBV5-1 to TRBJ1-1; no definite D call. The CDR3 contains 13 residues. The V gene's germline CDR1 is SGHRS and CDR2 YFSETQ. The CDR3 is CASSSETHTEALF. CDR3 DNA sequence: TGCGCCAGCAGCTCCGAGACACACACTGAAGCTCTCTTT.

This clone has a single count. The V and J genes are TRBV9 and TRBJ2-1; tentatively, D is TRBD2 (6 bases). Trimming took 0 bases from V and 16 from J, leaving 32 bases between them. CDR1 and CDR2 (germline): SGDLS, YYNGEE. This CDR3 region has 18 residues. The CDR3 is CASSVGVPGPGTAEFPFF. The CDR3 nucleotides read TGTGCCAGCAGCGTAGGGGTGCCGGGACCTGGGACTGCCGAATTCCCCTTCTTC.

The V and J genes are TRBV5-5 and TRBJ1-3; D is unclear. V dropped 2 bases and J dropped 4 bases, with 4 bases sitting between them. Germline values: CDR1 SGHKS, CDR2 YYEKEE (reference sequence). This CDR3 is built from 12 residues. The CDR3 sequence is CASSFQGNTIYF. DNA of the CDR3: TGTGCCAGCAGCTTTCAGGGAAACACCATATATTTT.

V and J are TRBV30 and TRBJ2-1; 8 nucleotides match TRBD2. CDR1 GTSNPN and CDR2 SVGIG come from the germline V gene (reference sequence). CDR3 length: 13 amino acids. The V gene end was trimmed by 4 bases and the J gene end by 7 bases; junction bases not matched to a gene: 6. The CDR3 region is CAWIRLANNEQFF. For the CDR3, the DNA is TGTGCCTGGATACGACTAGCGAATAATGAGCAGTTCTTC.

This sequence joins TRBV28 and TRBJ1-2; 7 nucleotides match TRBD1. V lost 3 bases to trimming and J lost 4 bases; unmatched junction nucleotides: 8. Germline values: CDR1 MDHEN, CDR2 SYDVKM. The CDR3 consists of 15 residues. CDR3 sequence reads: CASSFSQGFVYGYTF. CDR3 sequence (DNA): TGTGCCAGCAGTTTTTCACAGGGGTTCGTCTATGGCTACACCTTC.

CDR3 region: CASRLATDTQYF. CDR3 DNA: TGCGCCAGCAGACTAGCCACAGATACGCAGTATTTT. The gene calls are TRBV5-1 and TRBJ2-3; a possible D gene is TRBD2 (6 bases). Germline lookup yields CDR1 SGHRS and CDR2 YFSETQ. V was trimmed by 5 bases and J by 2 bases, leaving 6 bases between them. The CDR3 length is 12 residues.

The CDR3 nucleotides are TGTGCCAGCAGCTTCATGAACACTGAAGCTTTCTTT. This gives the protein CASSFMNTEAFF. The V call is TRBV5-6, the J call TRBJ1-1; D unresolved. Trimming left V 2 bases short and J 0 bases short, with 2 bases between. Germline V gives CDR1 SGHDT, CDR2 YYEEEE. The CDR3 loop spans 12 amino acids.

The chain links TRBV18 to TRBJ1-3; D unclear. CDR1 is KGHSH and CDR2 is LQKENI in the germline V gene. Trimming stripped 1 base from V and 3 bases from J, with 16 bases between. The CDR3 is 17 residues long. Written as DNA, the CDR3 is TGTGCCAGCTCACCACTTGGCAGGTCGGGGTTTGGAAACACCATATATTTT. Translating gives CASSPLGRSGFGNTIYF. The whole variable domain, filled in from reference TRBV18 and TRBJ1-3, reads NAGVMQNPRHLVRRRGQEARLRCSPMKGHSHVYWYRQLPEEGLKFMVYLQKENIIDESGMPKERFSAEFPKEGPSILRIQQVVRGDSAAYFCASSPLGRSGFGNTIYFGEGSWLTVV.

The chain is built from TRBV9 and TRBJ2-1; D is unresolved. The germline V and J ends were trimmed by 4 bases and 4 bases, with 21 bases remaining between them. Per the germline V gene, CDR1 is SGDLS and CDR2 is YYNGEE. CDR3 length: 17 residues. CDR3 bases: TGTGCCAGCAGCCCACATATTGCGGCTTCCTTTTACAATGAGCAGTTCTTC. Encoded protein: CASSPHIAASFYNEQFF.

This sequence joins TRBV27 and TRBJ1-1; a possible D gene is TRBD1 (6 bases). V shed 7 bases and J shed 5 bases, with 14 bases lying between them. The CDR3 is 13 residues long. Germline CDR1 and CDR2: MNHEY and SMNVEV (reference sequence). DNA of the CDR3: TGTGCCAGCACCCCGGGGGGCCGGACTGAAGCTTTCTTT. As protein: CASTPGGRTEAFF.

CDR3 residues: CASSSDRGRAFF. For the CDR3, the DNA is TGTGCCAGCAGTTCCGACAGGGGGCGAGCTTTCTTT. The rearrangement joins TRBV27 to TRBJ1-1; 10 positions agree with TRBD1. Losses at the gene ends were 4 bases for V and 10 bases for J; bases not matched to a gene: 3. This CDR3 spans 12 amino acids. The germline V gene has CDR1 MNHEY and CDR2 SMNVEV (reference sequence).

CDR3 DNA sequence: TGTGCCAGCTCACCATTGGCGTGGGAGGGCAACGAGCAGTACTTC. Amino acids: CASSPLAWEGNEQYF. This chain connects TRBV18 to TRBJ2-7; TRBD2 agrees at 7 bases. Germline assignment: CDR1 KGHSH and CDR2 LQKENI. J gave up 5 bases and V 2 bases, and 9 bases lay outside the gene matches. The CDR3 is made up of 15 amino acids.

The chain uses TRBV10-3 and TRBJ1-1; TRBD1 matches 7 bases. The CDR3 extends over 16 amino acids. Germline CDR1 is ENHRY and CDR2 is SYGVKD. J gave up 4 bases and V 3 bases, and 11 bases lay outside the gene matches. The CDR3 loop is CAISEGLGAGGTEAFF. The CDR3 DNA sequence: TGTGCCATCAGTGAAGGACTGGGGGCAGGGGGCACTGAAGCTTTCTTT.

The chain couples TRBV6-1 to TRBJ1-4; possible D gene TRBD1, 5 bases. The CDR3 covers 14 residues. Per the germline V gene, CDR1 is MNHNS and CDR2 is SASEGT. Trimming removed 9 bases from V and 4 bases from J, with 15 bases in between. CDR3 DNA: TGTGCCAGTGCCCTGCAGGGTGGTAATGAAAAACTGTTTTTT. This codes for CASALQGGNEKLFF.

The CDR3 region has the DNA TGTGCCAGCTCACCCGGGACAGGTTTGTCCTACGAGCAGTACTTC. Residues: CASSPGTGLSYEQYF. The rearrangement uses TRBV18 and TRBJ2-7; 8 bases match TRBD1. The CDR3 totals 15 residues. Germline trimming cut 3 bases from V and 1 base from J; bases unmatched to any gene: 5. CDR1 is KGHSH and CDR2 is LQKENI in the germline V gene.

This chain uses TRBV19 with TRBJ1-3; D may be TRBD1 (5 bases). The germline CDR1 and CDR2 sequences are LNHDA and SQIVND (reference sequence). The V gene lost 7 bases and the J gene lost 1 base, with 11 bases spanning the gap. The CDR3 has 14 residues. This CDR3 is CASNLAGSGNTIYF. The CDR3 region has the DNA TGTGCCAGTAATCTTGCAGGGTCTGGAAACACCATATATTTT.

This chain links TRBV7-9 with TRBJ1-2; 10 nucleotides line up with TRBD1. Germline loops: CDR1 SEHNR, CDR2 FQNEAQ (reference sequence). The CDR3 is 18 residues long. The J segment lost 4 bases and the V segment lost 1 base, leaving 12 bases of the junction unmatched. The CDR3 region is CASSLEFLRGTGVYGYTF. CDR3 nucleotides: TGTGCCAGCAGCTTAGAATTCCTTAGAGGGACAGGGGTCTATGGCTACACCTTC.

This clone came up a few times. V usage is TRBV7-2 and J usage is TRBJ1-1, with D unclear. CDR3 length: 15 residues. Germline V gene lookup returns CDR1 SGHTA and CDR2 FQGNSA. Trimming cost V 6 bases and J 1 base, with 15 bases left between them. The CDR3 sequence: CASRPGGSRNTEAFF. In nucleotides, the CDR3 is TGTGCCAGCAGACCCGGAGGATCCAGGAACACTGAAGCTTTCTTT. Full variable domain (missing parts from reference TRBV7-2 and TRBJ1-1): GAGVSQSPSNKVTEKGKDVELRCDPISGHTALYWYRQSLGQGLEFLIYFQGNSAPDKSGLPSDRFSAERTGGSVSTLTIQRTQQEDSAVYLCASRPGGSRNTEAFFGQGTRLTVV.

This chain joins TRBV10-3 and TRBJ2-7; 11 nucleotides match TRBD2. Trimming at V came to 0 bases and at J to 7 bases, leaving 5 bases not matched to a gene. Germline V gives CDR1 ENHRY, CDR2 SYGVKD. The CDR3 covers 15 residues. Here the CDR3 DNA reads TGTGCCATCAGTGAGTCTAGCGGGAGGGCGAAAGAGCAGTACTTC. It specifies CAISESSGRAKEQYF.

The chain couples TRBV7-9 to TRBJ1-1; D is undetermined. Trimming removed 5 bases from V and 1 base from J, with 5 bases in between. The CDR3 is 12 amino acids. Germline V lookup: CDR1 SEHNR, CDR2 FQNEAQ (reference sequence). The CDR3: CASSQANTEAFF. The CDR3 DNA reads as TGTGCCAGCAGCCAGGCGAACACTGAAGCTTTCTTT. Complete variable domain (other parts from reference TRBV7-9 and TRBJ1-1): DTGVSQNPRHKITKRGQNVTFRCDPISEHNRLYWYRQTLGQGPEFLTYFQNEAQLEKSRLLSDRFSAERPKGSFSTLEIQRTEQGDSAMYLCASSQANTEAFFGQGTRLTVV.

J is TRBJ2-1 and V is TRBV18; 8 nucleotides match TRBD1. The CDR3 loop spans 16 amino acids. Losses at the gene ends were 0 bases for V and 4 bases for J; bases not matched to a gene: 5. Per germline, CDR1 KGHSH and CDR2 LQKENI. The CDR3 DNA reads TGTGCCAGCTCACCACCCGCACAGGGGGGATACAATGAGCAGTTCTTC. It translates to CASSPPAQGGYNEQFF.

This chain connects TRBV30 to TRBJ2-6, with 8 bases that match TRBD2. Trimming at V came to 4 bases and at J to 0 bases, leaving 8 bases not matched to a gene. In germline, CDR1 is GTSNPN, CDR2 SVGIG (reference sequence). The CDR3 consists of 17 residues. As DNA, the CDR3 is TGTGCCTGGATGCGGGGGGTTGGAGCCTCTGGGGCCAACGTCCTGACTTTC. Its protein product is CAWMRGVGASGANVLTF. The full variable domain, rest sourced from reference TRBV30 and TRBJ2-6, is SQTIHQWPATLVQPVGSPLSLECTVEGTSNPNLYWYRQAAGRGLQLLFYSVGIGQISSEVPQNLSASRPQDRQFILSSKKLLLSDSGFYLCAWMRGVGASGANVLTFGAGSRLTVL.

In this sample, this clone turned up once. The chain uses TRBV5-1 and TRBJ1-1; 7 bases fit TRBD1. Germline V gene data show CDR1 as SGHRS and CDR2 as YFSETQ. V was clipped by 7 bases and J by 3 bases; unmatched bases: 15. The CDR3 totals 16 residues. CDR3 in amino acids: CASSFRSTGRDTEAFF. CDR3 nucleotides: TGCGCCAGCTCCTTTCGGTCGACAGGGCGGGACACTGAAGCTTTCTTT.

The chain links TRBV28 to TRBJ2-5; TRBD2 might be the D (7 bases). CDR3 length: 17 amino acids. The V gene's germline CDR1 is MDHEN and CDR2 SYDVKM. The V gene lost 5 bases and the J gene lost 2 bases, with 21 bases spanning the gap. The DNA for the CDR3 is TGTGCCAGCAGTCACTCCTACGGCGGGGGCAAGCAAGAGACCCAGTACTTC. This encodes CASSHSYGGGKQETQYF.

This clone was detected only once. V and J are TRBV6-1 and TRBJ1-1; D gene uncertain. The CDR3 totals 13 residues. Germline V gene data show CDR1 as MNHNS and CDR2 as SASEGT. As DNA, the CDR3 is TGTGCGGCCAGCAATGGGAGGAACACTGAAGCTTTCTTT. Protein sequence: CAASNGRNTEAFF.

This clone was detected only once. The rearrangement links TRBV4-1 to TRBJ2-2; 11 bases line up with TRBD2. This CDR3 has 19 amino acids. The J segment lost 5 bases and the V segment lost 4 bases, leaving 15 bases of the junction unmatched. Per germline, CDR1 MGHRA and CDR2 YSYEKL. This chain's CDR3 is CASSRILETSGIRTGELFF. In nucleotides, the CDR3 is TGCGCCAGCAGCCGTATACTCGAGACTAGCGGGATAAGGACCGGGGAGCTGTTTTTT.

The rearrangement joins TRBV7-9 to TRBJ2-7; TRBD2 aligns across 7 bases. V shed 3 bases and J 0 bases; nucleotides not matched to a gene: 2. Looked up from germline, CDR1 is SEHNR and CDR2 is FQNEAQ (reference sequence). The CDR3 contains 14 residues. CDR3 DNA sequence: TGTGCCAGCAGCTTCGTAGCGGGCTCCTACGAGCAGTACTTC. Translated, it gives CASSFVAGSYEQYF.

The chain uses TRBV5-1 and TRBJ2-6; weak D call: TRBD2 (6 bases). Trimming removed 1 base from V and 0 bases from J, with 14 bases in between. CDR1 SGHRS and CDR2 YFSETQ come from the germline V gene. This CDR3 has 18 amino acids. The CDR3 reads CASSLSGTETSGANVLTF. CDR3 sequence (DNA): TGCGCCAGCAGCTTGTCCGGGACTGAAACCTCTGGGGCCAACGTCCTGACTTTC.

This chain connects TRBV5-4 to TRBJ1-1; 7 bases fit TRBD1. V trimming: 4 bases; J trimming: 5 bases; junction bases outside the gene matches: 8. The CDR3 consists of 14 residues. Germline V gene data show CDR1 as SGHNT and CDR2 as YYREEE (reference sequence). The CDR3 coding sequence is TGTGCCAGCAGCAAGCCAGGGGGTGGTACTGAAGCTTTCTTT. It specifies CASSKPGGGTEAFF.